The 31 T cell receptor beta chains listed next were all sequenced from one sample in a study of human T cells and chemical hapten exposure. The time point: pre-sensitization, week 0. Treatment of the sample: therapeutic diphenylcyclopropenone sensitization with weekly scalp DPC. TCRdb reprocessed the RACE reads via MiXCR and lists one record per CDR3 protein. The sample includes some 330,000 distinct CDR3 sequences, about 5% of them seen just once. The sample in question was whole blood, obtained in connection with sensitization to the hapten diphenylcyclopropenone (DPC). The receptor set was obtained from a woman aged 18-29 years with alopecia areata. Some clones in this sample may be carry-over from other donors' samples.

This clonotype was seen repeatedly, ten times or more. The genes are TRBV5-5 and TRBJ1-1; perhaps TRBD1 as D (6 bases). The CDR3 length is 12 residues. V was trimmed by 4 bases and J by 5 bases, leaving 9 bases between them. CDR1 is SGHKS and CDR2 is YYEKEE in the germline V gene (reference sequence). CDR3: CASSMRGTEAFF. The CDR3 DNA is TGTGCCAGCAGCATGAGGGGGACTGAAGCTTTCTTT.

The chain combines TRBV7-8 with TRBJ2-7, with D possibly matching TRBD2 (6 bases). Germline V gene sequence: CDR1 SGHVS, CDR2 FQNEAQ. This CDR3 is 16 amino acids long. V lost 5 bases, J lost 5 bases, and 22 bases lay in between. The CDR3 loop is CASSRTGSGLSHEQYF. In DNA, the CDR3 is TGTGCCAGCAGCCGCACCGGCTCGGGACTCTCGCACGAGCAGTACTTC.

There are a few counts of this clonotype. This rearrangement joins TRBV6-5 to TRBJ2-2, with a possible D match to TRBD1 (6 bases). V was clipped by 6 bases and J by 3 bases, with 17 bases between them. Germline lookup yields CDR1 MNHEY and CDR2 SVGAGI. This CDR3 region has 16 residues. CDR3 protein: CASSLDSPGDTGELFF. The DNA of the CDR3 is TGTGCCAGCAGCCTAGACTCCCCAGGGGACACCGGGGAGCTGTTTTTT.

This clonotype was counted many times. The rearrangement links TRBV3-1 to TRBJ2-1; possibly TRBD1 for D (6 bases). This CDR3 is 17 amino acids long. Germline V gives CDR1 LGHDT, CDR2 YNNKEL (reference sequence). V was clipped by 0 bases and J by 1 base, with 13 bases between them. The DNA for the CDR3 is TGTGCCAGCAGCCAAGATCTAAGGACAGCATCCTACAATGAGCAGTTCTTC. Its translation is CASSQDLRTASYNEQFF.

This clonotype was picked up many times. The rearrangement links TRBV12-3 or TRBV12-4 to TRBJ1-2, with 9 bases fitting TRBD1. The CDR3 length is 13 residues. Trimming at V came to 5 bases and at J to 7 bases, leaving 5 bases not matched to a gene. The CDR3 here is CASSLQGAIGYTF. The DNA for the CDR3 is TGTGCCAGCAGTCTACAGGGGGCGATTGGCTACACCTTC.

This clonotype was counted between two and nine times. The J gene is TRBJ2-3, the V gene TRBV3-1, with D possibly being TRBD2 (7 bases). CDR1 and CDR2 from the germline V gene are LGHDT and YNNKEL (reference sequence). V was cut by 8 bases and J by 4 bases, with 19 bases left in between. The CDR3 contains 15 residues. The CDR3 DNA follows: TGTGCCAGCGTCCTTCAGGGGAGCGGGGCAGATACGCAGTATTTT. It is translated as CASVLQGSGADTQYF.

The V and J genes are TRBV2 and TRBJ1-6; 8 nucleotides align to TRBD1. This CDR3 is built from 16 residues. The V gene's germline CDR1 is SNHLY and CDR2 FYNNEI. The ends lost 6 bases at V and 3 bases at J; junction bases unmatched: 7. The CDR3 loop reads CASSQQGVVYNSPLHF. CDR3 in DNA: TGTGCCAGCAGCCAACAGGGGGTCGTCTATAATTCACCCCTCCACTTT.

This clonotype was observed a handful of times. The chain has TRBV6-2 or TRBV6-3 and TRBJ1-6, with 8 nucleotides matching TRBD1. In germline, CDR1 is MNHEY, CDR2 SVGEGT. The CDR3 extends over 15 amino acids. V lost 2 bases to trimming and J lost 7 bases; unmatched junction nucleotides: 4. The CDR3 here is CASSYDGTGNSPLHF. The CDR3 nucleotides are TGTGCCAGCAGTTACGACGGGACAGGCAATTCACCCCTCCACTTT.

V usage is TRBV10-3 and J usage is TRBJ2-5, with D possibly matching TRBD1 (6 bases). From germline, CDR1 is ENHRY and CDR2 SYGVKD. Trimming took off 4 bases at V and 3 bases at J, with 9 bases between the two ends. This CDR3 spans 13 amino acids. The CDR3 sequence is CAISASGEETQYF. In DNA form, the CDR3 reads TGTGCCATCAGTGCCTCAGGGGAAGAGACCCAGTACTTC.

This clonotype was counted many times. V and J are TRBV6-2 or TRBV6-3 and TRBJ2-3; D might be TRBD1 (6 bases). The germline CDR1 and CDR2 sequences are MNHEY and SVGEGT. This CDR3 contains 15 residues. V was cut by 0 bases and J by 2 bases, with 9 bases left in between. The CDR3 DNA reads as TGTGCCAGCAGTTACTCCGGGACAACCACAGATACGCAGTATTTT. Its translation is CASSYSGTTTDTQYF.

The chain combines TRBV4-1 with TRBJ1-1; D ambiguous. The CDR3 consists of 16 residues. V was pared by 0 bases and J by 4 bases, with 15 bases between. Germline CDR1 reads MGHRA; CDR2 reads YSYEKL. CDR3 loop: CASSQDPALTVTEAFF. CDR3 in DNA: TGCGCCAGCAGCCAAGATCCCGCACTAACGGTCACTGAAGCTTTCTTT.

This clonotype occurred a few times. The chain is built from TRBV18 and TRBJ2-7; D unclear. Trimming shortened V by 6 bases and J by 2 bases, and 14 bases separated the two germline ends. CDR3 size: 14 residues. Looked up from germline, CDR1 is KGHSH and CDR2 is LQKENI. In DNA, the CDR3 is TGTGCCAGCTCCCCATCAGACGGAGCCTACGAGCAGTACTTC. It is translated as CASSPSDGAYEQYF.

This clonotype has just a few counts. The J gene is TRBJ1-1, the V gene TRBV7-9, with unresolved D. The germline V gene has CDR1 SEHNR and CDR2 FQNEAQ (reference sequence). The CDR3 extends over 10 amino acids. The V and J ends lost 5 bases and 7 bases respectively, with 5 bases between them. CDR3 DNA sequence: TGTGCCAGCAGCCCCATTGAAGCTTTCTTT. Protein: CASSPIEAFF.

This clonotype was counted at least ten times. The chain combines TRBV12-3 or TRBV12-4 with TRBJ1-1; D unclear. Trimming removed 2 bases at V and 1 base at J, with 8 bases between. The CDR3 totals 14 residues. For the CDR3, the DNA is TGTGCCAGCAGTTTACTTCTAGGGAACACTGAAGCTTTCTTT. Amino acids: CASSLLLGNTEAFF.

This clonotype was seen at least ten times. The chain combines TRBV7-2 with TRBJ2-1; 11 bases are shared with TRBD2. J lost 4 bases, V lost 4 bases, and 12 bases had no gene match. Germline lookup yields CDR1 SGHTA and CDR2 FQGNSA. The CDR3 runs to 18 residues. The CDR3 DNA sequence: TGTGCCAGCAGCTCCACCGCACTACTAGCGGGGGAGTACAATGAGCAGTTCTTC. It encodes CASSSTALLAGEYNEQFF. Full variable domain (missing parts from reference TRBV7-2 and TRBJ2-1): GAGVSQSPSNKVTEKGKDVELRCDPISGHTALYWYRQSLGQGLEFLIYFQGNSAPDKSGLPSDRFSAERTGGSVSTLTIQRTQQEDSAVYLCASSSTALLAGEYNEQFFGPGTRLTVL.

The chain carries TRBV19 and TRBJ1-5, with TRBD1 identical over 7 bases. Germline V CDR1 and CDR2: LNHDA, SQIVND (reference sequence). V lost 5 bases to trimming and J lost 0 bases; unmatched junction nucleotides: 13. The CDR3 contains 18 residues. CDR3: CASSHQGGPTYSNQPQHF. The CDR3 DNA is TGTGCCAGTAGTCACCAAGGGGGCCCCACGTATAGCAATCAGCCCCAGCATTTT. The full variable domain, rest sourced from reference TRBV19 and TRBJ1-5, is DGGITQSPKYLFRKEGQNVTLSCEQNLNHDAMYWYRQDPGQGLRLIYYSQIVNDFQKGDIAEGYSVSREKKESFPLTVTSAQKNPTAFYLCASSHQGGPTYSNQPQHFGDGTRLSIL.

This clonotype was seen more than once but under ten times. The chain employs TRBV7-2 and TRBJ1-1; 8 nucleotides match TRBD1. Germline lookup yields CDR1 SGHTA and CDR2 FQGNSA. CDR3 size: 15 residues. With 3 bases clipped from V and 6 bases from J, the junction kept 9 bases outside the gene matches. As DNA, the CDR3 is TGTGCCAGCAGCTTGGACAGGGCCCTTTGGGCTGAAGCTTTCTTT. Amino acids: CASSLDRALWAEAFF.

This clonotype was picked up a small number of times. The chain joins TRBV7-9 to TRBJ1-1; D not certain. This CDR3 is 13 amino acids long. Trimming removed 6 bases from V and 7 bases from J, with 15 bases in between. Germline assignment: CDR1 SEHNR and CDR2 FQNEAQ (reference sequence). Here the CDR3 DNA reads TGTGCCAGCAGTATCCGGATTGAGAGTGAAGCTTTCTTT. It codes for CASSIRIESEAFF.

This clonotype was counted at least ten times. The rearrangement uses TRBV3-1 and TRBJ1-2, with D unclear. This CDR3 has 14 residues. Trimming shortened V by 1 base and J by 0 bases, and 6 bases separated the two germline ends. The germline gives CDR1 LGHDT, CDR2 YNNKEL (reference sequence). The CDR3 coding sequence is TGTGCCAGCAGCCAAGGAGGCACTAACTATGGCTACACCTTC. This encodes CASSQGGTNYGYTF.

This clonotype was seen a handful of times. CDR3 residues: CASSVNPWAGTGNNEQFF. CDR3 sequence (DNA): TGTGCCAGCAGCGTTAACCCCTGGGCCGGGACAGGAAACAATGAGCAGTTCTTC. The chain links TRBV9 to TRBJ2-1; 8 bases align to TRBD1. V lost 2 bases to trimming and J lost 5 bases; unmatched junction nucleotides: 15. CDR3 length: 18 residues. The germline CDR1 and CDR2 sequences are SGDLS and YYNGEE.

This clonotype appeared many times. This chain links TRBV3-1 with TRBJ2-3; D gene unclear. In germline, CDR1 is LGHDT, CDR2 YNNKEL (reference sequence). Between the trimmed V and J ends, which lost 4 bases and 5 bases, there was a span of 13 bases. The CDR3 totals 14 residues. The CDR3 sequence: CASSLPNRKDTQYF. The DNA for the CDR3 is TGTGCCAGCAGCCTACCCAACAGAAAAGATACGCAGTATTTT.

This clonotype was seen ten or more times. The V gene is TRBV29-1, the J gene TRBJ2-1, with unresolved D. The CDR3 is made up of 14 amino acids. V was pared by 4 bases and J by 10 bases, with 20 bases between. Per the germline V gene, CDR1 is SQVTM and CDR2 is ANQGSEA. In DNA, the CDR3 is TGCAGCGTTGGCGCAGGAGTAAGGGCCGGGGAGCAGTTCTTC. Its protein product is CSVGAGVRAGEQFF.

This chain connects TRBV6-1 to TRBJ1-5; 7 nucleotides match TRBD1. CDR3 length: 15 amino acids. The germline V gene encodes CDR1 MNHNS and CDR2 SASEGT. V shed 5 bases, J shed 6 bases, and the junction held 10 bases outside the gene matches. The CDR3 here is CASSWFKGAVQPQHF. For the CDR3, the DNA is TGTGCCAGCAGTTGGTTTAAGGGGGCCGTTCAGCCCCAGCATTTT.

The table lists this clonotype with a few counts. The V gene is TRBV28, the J gene TRBJ2-5, with D hard to call. This CDR3 contains 12 residues. Trimming cost V 4 bases and J 5 bases, with 8 bases left between them. Germline lookup yields CDR1 MDHEN and CDR2 SYDVKM. CDR3 bases: TGTGCCAGCAGTTCCAGCGTGGAGACCCAGTACTTC. Translation: CASSSSVETQYF. The variable domain in full, with the rest retrieved from reference TRBV28 and TRBJ2-5, is DVKVTQSSRYLVKRTGEKVFLECVQDMDHENMFWYRQDPGLGLRLIYFSYDVKMKEKGDIPEGYSVSREKKERFSLILESASTNQTSMYLCASSSSVETQYFGPGTRLLVL.

This clonotype was seen ten or more times. The genes are TRBV4-3 and TRBJ1-2, with 7 bases fitting TRBD1. Trimming cost V 0 bases and J 5 bases; bases outside gene matches: 12. Germline CDR1 LGHNA, CDR2 YSLEER. The CDR3 runs to 17 residues. The CDR3 protein is CASSQDRWGHRGYGYTF. The DNA for the CDR3 is TGCGCCAGCAGCCAAGATCGTTGGGGACACAGGGGATATGGCTACACCTTC.

The genes are TRBV12-3 or TRBV12-4 and TRBJ1-1; D is perhaps TRBD1 (6 bases). The CDR3 is made up of 11 amino acids. V was clipped by 10 bases and J by 9 bases, with 15 bases between them. The DNA for the CDR3 is TGTGCCAACAATGTGGACAGAAAAGCTTTCTTT. Amino acids: CANNVDRKAFF.

Ten or more counts support this clonotype. The chain uses TRBV5-1 and TRBJ1-6; tentatively, D is TRBD1 (6 bases). The CDR3 contains 15 residues. V lost 0 bases and J 7 bases, leaving 11 bases between the germline ends. CDR1 and CDR2 from the germline V gene are SGHRS and YFSETQ. The CDR3 reads CASSLEGGANSPLHF. In DNA, the CDR3 is TGCGCCAGCAGCTTGGAGGGGGGCGCAAATTCACCCCTCCACTTT.

This clonotype occurred a few times. This chain joins TRBV5-6 and TRBJ1-1; TRBD1 agrees at 7 bases. CDR1 and CDR2 (germline): SGHDT, YYEEEE. The CDR3 length is 17 residues. V was clipped by 2 bases and J by 4 bases; unmatched bases: 14. Here the CDR3 reads CASSFFSGGWRVTEAFF. In nucleotides, the CDR3 is TGTGCCAGCAGCTTTTTTTCAGGGGGTTGGCGTGTCACTGAAGCTTTCTTT.

In this sample, this clonotype turned up a few times. The chain combines TRBV5-1 with TRBJ1-6; D not certain. CDR1 is SGHRS and CDR2 is YFSETQ in the germline V gene. The CDR3 has 14 residues. Trimming pared 4 bases from V and 7 bases from J, leaving 12 bases between. The CDR3 here is CASSREGDNSPLHF. The CDR3 DNA is TGCGCCAGCAGCCGGGAGGGCGACAATTCACCCCTCCACTTT.

This clonotype was counted between two and nine times. The chain has TRBV30 and TRBJ1-1; unclear D gene. There are 13 residues in the CDR3. The V gene lost 2 bases and the J gene lost 0 bases, with 7 bases spanning the gap. In germline, CDR1 is GTSNPN, CDR2 SVGIG (reference sequence). This chain's CDR3 is CAWSPDMNTEAFF. CDR3 nucleotides: TGTGCCTGGAGTCCCGACATGAACACTGAAGCTTTCTTT.

This clonotype has at least ten counts. The rearrangement uses TRBV6-2 or TRBV6-3 and TRBJ2-7, with 8 bases that match TRBD1. The CDR3 consists of 14 residues. Looked up from germline, CDR1 is MNHEY and CDR2 is SVGEGT. Trimming removed 4 bases from V and 2 bases from J; junction bases left unmatched: 4. The CDR3 protein is CASSWTGRTYEQYF. The CDR3 coding sequence is TGTGCCAGCAGTTGGACAGGGCGAACCTACGAGCAGTACTTC.